This TCR beta chain was observed in a study of CXCR3-negative and CXCR3-positive naive CD8 T cells. TRB cDNA was prepared as libraries by UMI-labeled 5' RACE. From its re-call of the 5' RACE reads, TCRdb lists each CDR3 protein once, without DNA. The table gives tens of thousands of distinct CDR3 sequences; the top ten clones make up around 2.8% of it. This CDR3 is 14 amino acids long. Looked up from germline, CDR1 is MNHEY and CDR2 is SVGAGI. The chain has TRBV6-5 and TRBJ1-2; the D call from TCRdb, TRBD1, cannot be confirmed without DNA. What was sequenced was naive CXCR3- CD8+ T cells from blood. Subset of the sample: CD45RO-CCR7+CD27+CD95- naive CD8+ T cells lacking CXCR3 (TNR3-). This clonotype was obtained from a human donor in good health. Some clones in this sample may be carry-over from other donors' samples. The CDR3: CASSSPTLHYGYTF.